These 21 T cell receptor beta chains were sequenced from one sample in a study of blood T cell repertoires in COVID-19. Sequencing was performed with immunoSEQ multiplex PCR; in TCRdb, only in-frame clones are kept and a portion is missing. The table includes 210,000 or so clones, around four fifths detected once. Sequencing was done on a sample of PBMCs or T cells enriched from blood (not recorded which). All receptors come from a woman in her forties or fifties who had been exposed to COVID-19.

In DNA form, the CDR3 reads TGTGCCAGCAGTTTCCTCCTAGCGGGGGGACCCACAGATACGCAGTATTTT. Residues: CASSFLLAGGPTDTQYF. The V and J genes are TRBV28 and TRBJ2-3, with 11 positions matching TRBD2. Germline CDR1 and CDR2: MDHEN and SYDVKM. The CDR3 has 17 amino acids. V was clipped by 3 bases and J by 2 bases; unmatched bases: 7. The complete variable domain, with remaining parts taken from reference TRBV28 and TRBJ2-3, reads DVKVTQSSRYLVKRTGEKVFLECVQDMDHENMFWYRQDPGLGLRLIYFSYDVKMKEKGDIPEGYSVSREKKERFSLILESASTNQTSMYLCASSFLLAGGPTDTQYFGPGTRLTVL.

The J gene is TRBJ2-3, the V gene TRBV24-1, with 7 bases fitting TRBD1. The ends lost 4 bases at V and 0 bases at J; junction bases unmatched: 3. Germline loops: CDR1 KGHDR, CDR2 SFDVKD. This CDR3 has 15 amino acids. Here the CDR3 reads CATSDLGQSTDTQYF. The CDR3 DNA reads TGTGCCACCAGTGACCTGGGACAGAGCACAGATACGCAGTATTTT.

The chain joins TRBV5-1 to TRBJ1-2, with 9 bases identical to TRBD1. Per germline, CDR1 SGHRS and CDR2 YFSETQ. The trim removed 0 bases at V and 4 bases at J, leaving 4 bases unmatched. The CDR3 runs to 15 residues. CDR3 sequence: CASSLEGQGGYGYTF. The CDR3 DNA is TGCGCCAGCAGCTTGGAGGGACAGGGAGGCTATGGCTACACCTTC.

This clone was observed once. The chain combines TRBV30 with TRBJ2-7; 9 bases are shared with TRBD2. The germline V gene encodes CDR1 GTSNPN and CDR2 SVGIG (reference sequence). V was pared by 2 bases and J by 1 base, with 3 bases of the junction left unmatched. The CDR3 sequence is 14 residues long. For the CDR3, the DNA is TGTGCCTGGAGTCGAGCGGGGGGTTCCTACGAGCAGTACTTC. Translation: CAWSRAGGSYEQYF.

The chain links TRBV2 to TRBJ1-5, with D possibly being TRBD1 (6 bases). Germline V gene lookup returns CDR1 SNHLY and CDR2 FYNNEI. Trimming removed 1 base at V and 7 bases at J, with 17 bases between. The CDR3 covers 16 residues. In nucleotides, the CDR3 is TGTGCCAGCAGTGAAGTCCGGGGGGCTGGTGGGCAGCCCCAGCATTTT. Its protein is CASSEVRGAGGQPQHF.

This chain links TRBV3-1 (or the pseudogene TRBV3-2) with TRBJ1-2; unclear D gene. The CDR3 has 12 residues. Germline V lookup: CDR1 LGHDT, CDR2 YNNKEL (reference sequence). Trimming pared 1 base from V and 8 bases from J, leaving 8 bases between. CDR3 sequence (DNA): TGTGCCAGCAGCCAAGCCCGAAGCGGCTACACCTTC. Amino acids: CASSQARSGYTF.

CDR3 region: CASSESRGANYGYTF. The CDR3 DNA is TGTGCCAGCAGTGAGTCCAGGGGGGCTAACTATGGCTACACCTTC. This rearrangement joins TRBV2 to TRBJ1-2, with TRBD1 identical over 7 bases. V lost 3 bases and J lost 0; bases outside the gene matches: 4. In germline, CDR1 is SNHLY, CDR2 FYNNEI. This CDR3 region has 15 residues.

The V gene is TRBV29-1, the J gene TRBJ2-1; perhaps TRBD2 as D (6 bases). Between the trimmed V and J ends, which lost 0 bases and 7 bases, there was a span of 16 bases. The CDR3 totals 15 residues. Germline CDR1 is SQVTM and CDR2 is ANQGSEA. The CDR3 sequence is CSVEEGDFLWNEQFF. CDR3 coding DNA: TGCAGCGTTGAAGAGGGGGACTTCTTATGGAATGAGCAGTTCTTC.

The V gene is TRBV19, the J gene TRBJ1-1; perhaps TRBD1 as D (6 bases). Germline lookup yields CDR1 LNHDA and CDR2 SQIVND (reference sequence). The CDR3 runs to 17 residues. V was cut by 5 bases and J by 0 bases, with 19 bases left in between. The CDR3 DNA sequence: TGTGCCAGTAGTTCTCCCACTACAGGGCCCATGAACACTGAAGCTTTCTTT. This encodes CASSSPTTGPMNTEAFF.

V usage is TRBV5-4 and J usage is TRBJ1-1; D not resolved. V lost 0 bases and J 4 bases, leaving 7 bases between the germline ends. This CDR3 has 13 amino acids. Looked up from germline, CDR1 is SGHNT and CDR2 is YYREEE (reference sequence). CDR3 amino acids: CASSLDLFTEAFF. For the CDR3, the DNA is TGTGCCAGCAGCTTGGATTTATTCACTGAAGCTTTCTTT. Drawing the rest from reference TRBV5-4 and TRBJ1-1, the complete variable domain is ETGVTQSPTHLIKTRGQQVTLRCSSQSGHNTVSWYQQALGQGPQFIFQYYREEENGRGNFPPRFSGLQFPNYSSELNVNALELDDSALYLCASSLDLFTEAFFGQGTRLTVV.

The chain links TRBV7-9 to TRBJ2-1, with 12 bases identical to TRBD2. V gave up 5 bases and J gave up 2 bases; unmatched junction bases: 4. The CDR3 contains 16 residues. Germline CDR1 and CDR2: SEHNR and FQNEAQ (reference sequence). The CDR3 loop is CASSASGGVTYNEQFF. The DNA of the CDR3 is TGTGCCAGCAGCGCTAGCGGGGGGGTTACCTACAATGAGCAGTTCTTC.

The chain has TRBV5-1 and TRBJ1-1, with D possibly matching TRBD1 (5 bases). Trimming stripped 1 base from V and 2 bases from J, with 9 bases between. The germline CDR1 and CDR2 sequences are SGHRS and YFSETQ. This CDR3 has 14 residues. The CDR3 loop is CASSLWRGNTEAFF. DNA for the CDR3: TGCGCCAGCAGCTTGTGGAGGGGAAACACTGAAGCTTTCTTT. The entire variable domain, with the rest obtained from reference TRBV5-1 and TRBJ1-1, is as follows: KAGVTQTPRYLIKTRGQQVTLSCSPISGHRSVSWYQQTPGQGLQFLFEYFSETQRNKGNFPGRFSGRQFSNSRSEMNVSTLELGDSALYLCASSLWRGNTEAFFGQGTRLTVV.

The chain joins TRBV3-1 (or the pseudogene TRBV3-2) to TRBJ2-7; 7 nucleotides line up with TRBD1. This CDR3 is built from 13 residues. V lost 1 base and J lost 10; bases outside the gene matches: 7. Germline V gives CDR1 LGHDT, CDR2 YNNKEL (reference sequence). CDR3 in amino acids: CASSQVQGGNQYF. In nucleotides, the CDR3 is TGTGCCAGCAGCCAAGTTCAAGGGGGCAATCAGTACTTC.

This chain uses TRBV28 with TRBJ1-6; TRBD1 matches at 7 bases. CDR1 and CDR2 (germline): MDHEN, SYDVKM. Trimming at V came to 4 bases and at J to 12 bases, leaving 9 bases not matched to a gene. There are 14 residues in the CDR3. As DNA, the CDR3 is TGTGCCAGCAGTTCAGGGGGAACGAAGGAACCCCTCCACTTT. It translates to CASSSGGTKEPLHF. The whole variable domain, remainder taken from reference TRBV28 and TRBJ1-6, is DVKVTQSSRYLVKRTGEKVFLECVQDMDHENMFWYRQDPGLGLRLIYFSYDVKMKEKGDIPEGYSVSREKKERFSLILESASTNQTSMYLCASSSGGTKEPLHFGNGTRLTVT.

V is TRBV19 and J is TRBJ1-2; 9 bases map to TRBD1. The V gene's germline CDR1 is LNHDA and CDR2 SQIVND (reference sequence). The CDR3 has 18 residues. With V trimmed by 4 bases and J by 3 bases, 15 bases remained unmatched. The CDR3 DNA sequence: TGTGCCAGTAGTACCGGGACAGGGACAGAAGGTGGTGACTATGGCTACACCTTC. Translating it yields CASSTGTGTEGGDYGYTF.

This sequence joins TRBV24-1 and TRBJ2-1; 8 nucleotides match TRBD2. The CDR3 length is 15 residues. V shed 4 bases, J shed 9 bases, and the junction held 10 bases outside the gene matches. Germline loops: CDR1 KGHDR, CDR2 SFDVKD. CDR3 in amino acids: CATSEFHGTSSEQFF. CDR3 in DNA: TGTGCCACCAGTGAATTCCATGGGACTAGTAGTGAGCAGTTCTTC.

The rearrangement links TRBV2 to TRBJ2-2; D might be TRBD1 (6 bases). Between the trimmed V and J ends, which lost 1 base and 8 bases, there was a span of 17 bases. CDR3 length: 16 residues. Per germline, CDR1 SNHLY and CDR2 FYNNEI. The CDR3 reads CASSEGLSGVRGELFF. CDR3 bases: TGTGCCAGCAGTGAAGGGTTGTCAGGGGTCCGGGGGGAGCTGTTTTTT. Based on the CDR3 plus reference TRBV2 and TRBJ2-2, the full variable domain is EPEVTQTPSHQVTQMGQEVILRCVPISNHLYFYWYRQILGQKVEFLVSFYNNEISEKSEIFDDQFSVERPDGSNFTLKIRSTKLEDSAMYFCASSEGLSGVRGELFFGEGSRLTVL.

This clone appeared a single time. This rearrangement joins TRBV4-2 to TRBJ2-3; the match to TRBD2 covers 9 bases. The CDR3 has 17 residues. Germline values: CDR1 LGHNA, CDR2 YNFKEQ. Trimming at V came to 0 bases and at J to 4 bases, leaving 8 bases not matched to a gene. CDR3 amino acids: CASSQEMGGGGSDTQYF. CDR3 sequence (DNA): TGTGCCAGCAGCCAAGAAATGGGCGGGGGGGGCTCAGATACGCAGTATTTT.

CDR3 DNA: TGTGCCAGCAGTTCCGTTAGAGGATATCGCGAGCAGTACTTC. Translated, it gives CASSSVRGYREQYF. The chain recombines TRBV2 with TRBJ2-7; D uncertain. Germline V gene data show CDR1 as SNHLY and CDR2 as FYNNEI. Trimming pared 5 bases from V and 6 bases from J, leaving 17 bases between. This CDR3 has 14 residues.

V gene TRBV12-3 or TRBV12-4 combines with J gene TRBJ2-7; possible D gene TRBD1, 5 bases. The CDR3 is 12 amino acids. Trimming removed 5 bases at V and 8 bases at J, with 13 bases between. The CDR3 loop is CASSPPQGKQYF. CDR3 coding DNA: TGTGCCAGCAGTCCCCCCCAGGGTAAGCAGTACTTC.

This clone was picked up a small number of times. The chain employs TRBV6-5 and TRBJ2-1, with TRBD2 matching over 11 bases. The V and J ends lost 2 bases and 9 bases, in that order; junction bases with no gene match: 9. The CDR3 is 16 amino acids. CDR1 and CDR2 from the germline V gene are MNHEY and SVGAGI. CDR3 sequence: CASSYTPSGGKGEQFF. The CDR3, as DNA: TGTGCCAGCAGTTACACGCCTAGCGGGGGGAAAGGTGAGCAGTTCTTC.